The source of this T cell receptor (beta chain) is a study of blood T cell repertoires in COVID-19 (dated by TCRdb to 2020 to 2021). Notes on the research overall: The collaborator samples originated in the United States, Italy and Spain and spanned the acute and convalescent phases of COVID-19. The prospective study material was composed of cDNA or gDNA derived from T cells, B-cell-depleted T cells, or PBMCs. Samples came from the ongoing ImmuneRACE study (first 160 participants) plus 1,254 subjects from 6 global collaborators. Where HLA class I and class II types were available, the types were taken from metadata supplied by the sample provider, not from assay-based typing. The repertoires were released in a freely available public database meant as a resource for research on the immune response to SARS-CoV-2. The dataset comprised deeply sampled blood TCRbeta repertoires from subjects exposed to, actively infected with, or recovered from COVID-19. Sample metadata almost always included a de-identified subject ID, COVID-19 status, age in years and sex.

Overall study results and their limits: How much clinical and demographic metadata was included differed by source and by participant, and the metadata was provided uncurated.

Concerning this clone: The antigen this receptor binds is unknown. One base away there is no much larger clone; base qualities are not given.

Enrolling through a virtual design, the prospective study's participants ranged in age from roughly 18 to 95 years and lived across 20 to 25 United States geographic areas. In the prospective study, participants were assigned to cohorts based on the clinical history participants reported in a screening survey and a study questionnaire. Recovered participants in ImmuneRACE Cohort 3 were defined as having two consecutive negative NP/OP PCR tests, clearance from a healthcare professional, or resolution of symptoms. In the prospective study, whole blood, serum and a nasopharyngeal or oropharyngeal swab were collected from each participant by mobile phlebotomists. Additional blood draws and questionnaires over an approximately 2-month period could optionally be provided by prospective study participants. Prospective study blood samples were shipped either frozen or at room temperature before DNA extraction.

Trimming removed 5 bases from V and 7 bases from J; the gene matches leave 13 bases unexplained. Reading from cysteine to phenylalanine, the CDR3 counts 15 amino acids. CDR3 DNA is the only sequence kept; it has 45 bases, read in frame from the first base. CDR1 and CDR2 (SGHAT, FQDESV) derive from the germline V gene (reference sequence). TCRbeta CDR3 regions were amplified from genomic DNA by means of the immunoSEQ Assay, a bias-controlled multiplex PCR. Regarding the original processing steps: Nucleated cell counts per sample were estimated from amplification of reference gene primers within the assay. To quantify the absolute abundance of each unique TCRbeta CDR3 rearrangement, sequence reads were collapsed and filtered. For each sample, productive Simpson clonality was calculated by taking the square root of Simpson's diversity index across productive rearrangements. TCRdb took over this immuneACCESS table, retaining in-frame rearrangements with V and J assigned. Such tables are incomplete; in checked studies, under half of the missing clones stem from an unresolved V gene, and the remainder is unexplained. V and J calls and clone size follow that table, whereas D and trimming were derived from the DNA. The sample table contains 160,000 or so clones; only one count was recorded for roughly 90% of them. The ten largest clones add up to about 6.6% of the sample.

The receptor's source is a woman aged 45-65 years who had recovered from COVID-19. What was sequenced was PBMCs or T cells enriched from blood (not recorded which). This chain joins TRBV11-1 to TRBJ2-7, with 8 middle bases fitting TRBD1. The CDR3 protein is CASSTLGQGGEEQYF. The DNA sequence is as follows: TGTGCCAGCAGCACTCTCGGACAGGGCGGAGAGGAGCAGTACTTC.